This TCR beta chain was sequenced in a study of cytomegalovirus exposure and HLA in healthy donors. Study-level findings and limits: As a later analysis showed, several of the most significant clusters appeared to be linked to common viral pathogens.

The PCR had 60 Vbeta and 13 Jbeta primers. TCRdb's copy holds only in-frame clones and misses some; the assay was immunoSEQ multiplex PCR. The sample has 180,000 or so clones, 82% seen once. On this clone itself: Its antigen remains unknown.

Germline CDR1 reads SGHDT; CDR2 reads YYEEEE. The length of the CDR3 is 14 residues. Trimming left V 4 bases short and J 2 bases short, with 12 bases between. Specimen: PBMCs. The receptor comes from a man aged 35-49 years in good health and CMV-seronegative. V gene TRBV5-6 combines with J gene TRBJ1-1; TRBD1 might be the D (6 bases). CDR3 in amino acids: CASSPGGGNTEAFF. DNA for the CDR3: TGTGCCAGCAGCCCGGGAGGGGGTAACACTGAAGCTTTCTTT.